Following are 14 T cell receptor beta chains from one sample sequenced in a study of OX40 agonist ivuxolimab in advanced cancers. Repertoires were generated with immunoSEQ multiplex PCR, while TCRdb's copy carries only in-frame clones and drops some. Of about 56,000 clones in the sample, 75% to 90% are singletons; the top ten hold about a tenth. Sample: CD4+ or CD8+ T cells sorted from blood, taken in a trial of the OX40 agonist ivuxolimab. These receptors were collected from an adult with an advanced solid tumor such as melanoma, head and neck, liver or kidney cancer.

CDR3 coding DNA: TGTGCCAGCAGTTCCAGACAGGGTTACTACGAGCAGTACTTC. Protein: CASSSRQGYYEQYF. The gene calls are TRBV6-6 and TRBJ2-7, with 7 bases fitting TRBD1. Germline CDR1 is MNHNY and CDR2 is SVGAGI (reference sequence). V lost 4 bases and J lost 3; bases outside the gene matches: 6. The CDR3 has 14 amino acids.

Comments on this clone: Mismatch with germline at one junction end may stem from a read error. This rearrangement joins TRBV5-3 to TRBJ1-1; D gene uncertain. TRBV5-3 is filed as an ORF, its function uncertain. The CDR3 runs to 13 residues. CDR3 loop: CASSLGVDLEAFF. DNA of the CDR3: TGTGCCAGCAGCTTGGGAGTGGACCTAGAAGCTTTCTTT.

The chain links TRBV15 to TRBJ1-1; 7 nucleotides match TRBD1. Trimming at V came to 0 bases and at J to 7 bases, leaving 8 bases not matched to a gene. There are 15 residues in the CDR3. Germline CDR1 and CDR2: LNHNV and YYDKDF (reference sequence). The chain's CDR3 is CATSRDRRGQGEAFF. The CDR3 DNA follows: TGTGCCACCAGCAGAGATCGGAGGGGGCAGGGTGAAGCTTTCTTT.

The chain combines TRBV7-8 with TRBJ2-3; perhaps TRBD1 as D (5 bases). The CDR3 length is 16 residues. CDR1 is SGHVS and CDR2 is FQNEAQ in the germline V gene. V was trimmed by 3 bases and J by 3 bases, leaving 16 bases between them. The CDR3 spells CASSLLLLAGTDTQYF. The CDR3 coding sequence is TGTGCCAGCAGCTTGCTGTTGTTAGCAGGGACAGATACGCAGTATTTT.

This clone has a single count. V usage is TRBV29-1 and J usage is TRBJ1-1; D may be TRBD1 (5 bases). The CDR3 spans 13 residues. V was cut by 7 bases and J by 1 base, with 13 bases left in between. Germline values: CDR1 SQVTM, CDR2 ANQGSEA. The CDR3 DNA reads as TGCAGCGCCGGGGACCGGGCGAACACTGAAGCTTTCTTT. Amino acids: CSAGDRANTEAFF.

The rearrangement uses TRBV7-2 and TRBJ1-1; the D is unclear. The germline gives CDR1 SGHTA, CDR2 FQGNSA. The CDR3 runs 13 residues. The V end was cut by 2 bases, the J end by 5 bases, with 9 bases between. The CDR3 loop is CASSLPSGTEAFF. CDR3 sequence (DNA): TGTGCCAGCAGCTTACCGTCGGGGACTGAAGCTTTCTTT.

This CDR3 reads CASSSDRAEQFF. In nucleotides, the CDR3 is TGTGCCAGCAGCTCAGACAGGGCGGAGCAGTTCTTC. The V call is TRBV7-6, the J call TRBJ2-1; TRBD1 matches 7 bases. J was trimmed by 10 bases and V by 4 bases; bases with no gene match: 4. This CDR3 has 12 residues. Germline CDR1 reads SGHVS; CDR2 reads FNYEAQ. Together with reference TRBV7-6 and TRBJ2-1, the CDR3 gives the full variable domain: GAGVSQSPRYKVTKRGQDVALRCDPISGHVSLYWYRQALGQGPEFLTYFNYEAQQDKSGLPNDRFSAERPEGSISTLTIQRTEQRDSAMYRCASSSDRAEQFFGPGTRLTVL.

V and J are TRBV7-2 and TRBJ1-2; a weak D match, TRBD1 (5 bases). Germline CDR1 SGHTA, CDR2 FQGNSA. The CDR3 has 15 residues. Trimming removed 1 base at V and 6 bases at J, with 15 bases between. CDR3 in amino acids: CASSLVFREDDGYTF. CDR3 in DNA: TGTGCCAGCAGCTTAGTTTTCAGGGAAGACGATGGCTACACCTTC.

The CDR3 DNA reads TGTGCCAGCAGTTACGGGGGGGCAACTAATGAAAAACTGTTTTTT. This encodes CASSYGGATNEKLFF. The chain joins TRBV6-6 to TRBJ1-4; D perhaps matches TRBD1 (5 bases). The germline CDR1 and CDR2 sequences are MNHNY and SVGAGI (reference sequence). V lost 2 bases and J 0 bases, leaving 7 bases between the germline ends. This CDR3 spans 15 amino acids.

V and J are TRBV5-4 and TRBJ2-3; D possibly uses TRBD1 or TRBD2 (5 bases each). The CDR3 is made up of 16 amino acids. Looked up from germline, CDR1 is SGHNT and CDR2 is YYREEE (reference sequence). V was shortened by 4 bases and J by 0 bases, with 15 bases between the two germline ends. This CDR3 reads CASSTTGTPSTDTQYF. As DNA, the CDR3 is TGTGCCAGCAGCACCACCGGGACGCCTAGCACAGATACGCAGTATTTT.

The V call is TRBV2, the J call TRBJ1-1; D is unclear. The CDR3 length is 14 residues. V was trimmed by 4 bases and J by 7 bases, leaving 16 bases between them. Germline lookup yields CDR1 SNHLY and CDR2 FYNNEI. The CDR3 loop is CASSGQSLSREAFF. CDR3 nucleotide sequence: TGTGCCAGCAGTGGGCAGTCTTTATCCCGTGAAGCTTTCTTT. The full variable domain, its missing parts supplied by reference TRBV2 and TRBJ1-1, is EPEVTQTPSHQVTQMGQEVILRCVPISNHLYFYWYRQILGQKVEFLVSFYNNEISEKSEIFDDQFSVERPDGSNFTLKIRSTKLEDSAMYFCASSGQSLSREAFFGQGTRLTVV.

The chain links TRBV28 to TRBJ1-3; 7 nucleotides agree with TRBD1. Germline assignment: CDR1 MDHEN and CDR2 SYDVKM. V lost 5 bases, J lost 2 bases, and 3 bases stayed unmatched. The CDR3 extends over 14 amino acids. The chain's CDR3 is CASSRGTAGNTIYF. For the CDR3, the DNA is TGTGCCAGCAGTCGTGGGACAGCTGGAAACACCATATATTTT.

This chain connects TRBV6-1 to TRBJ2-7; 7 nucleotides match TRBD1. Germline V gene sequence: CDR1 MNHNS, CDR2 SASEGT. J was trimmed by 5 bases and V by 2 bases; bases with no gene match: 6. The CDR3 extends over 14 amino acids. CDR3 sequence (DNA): TGTGCCAGCAGTGAAAGGGGGCGTATGGACGAGCAGTACTTC. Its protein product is CASSERGRMDEQYF.

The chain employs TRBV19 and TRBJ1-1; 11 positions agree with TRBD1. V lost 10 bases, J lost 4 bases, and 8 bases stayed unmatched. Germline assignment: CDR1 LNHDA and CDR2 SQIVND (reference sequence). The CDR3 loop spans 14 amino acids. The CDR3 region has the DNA TGTGCCACCGAGTCCGGGACAGGGGGCACTGAAGCTTTCTTT. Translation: CATESGTGGTEAFF. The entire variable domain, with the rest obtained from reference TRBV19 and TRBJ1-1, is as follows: DGGITQSPKYLFRKEGQNVTLSCEQNLNHDAMYWYRQDPGQGLRLIYYSQIVNDFQKGDIAEGYSVSREKKESFPLTVTSAQKNPTAFYLCATESGTGGTEAFFGQGTRLTVV.